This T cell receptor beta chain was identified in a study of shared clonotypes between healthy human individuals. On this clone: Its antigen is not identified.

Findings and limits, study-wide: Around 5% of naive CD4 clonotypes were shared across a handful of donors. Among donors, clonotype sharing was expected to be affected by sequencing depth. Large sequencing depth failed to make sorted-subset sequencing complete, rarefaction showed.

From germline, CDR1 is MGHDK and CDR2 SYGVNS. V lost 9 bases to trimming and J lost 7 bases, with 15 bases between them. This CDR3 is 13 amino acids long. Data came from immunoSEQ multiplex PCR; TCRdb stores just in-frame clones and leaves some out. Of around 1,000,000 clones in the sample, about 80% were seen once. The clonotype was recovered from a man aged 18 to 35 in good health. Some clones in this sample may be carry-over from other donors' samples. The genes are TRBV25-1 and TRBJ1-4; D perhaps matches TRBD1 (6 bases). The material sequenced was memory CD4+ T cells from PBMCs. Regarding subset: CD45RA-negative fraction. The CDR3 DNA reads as TGTGCCAGTTCTCGGGGGGCGGGTGAAAAACTGTTTTTT. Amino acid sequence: CASSRGAGEKLFF.